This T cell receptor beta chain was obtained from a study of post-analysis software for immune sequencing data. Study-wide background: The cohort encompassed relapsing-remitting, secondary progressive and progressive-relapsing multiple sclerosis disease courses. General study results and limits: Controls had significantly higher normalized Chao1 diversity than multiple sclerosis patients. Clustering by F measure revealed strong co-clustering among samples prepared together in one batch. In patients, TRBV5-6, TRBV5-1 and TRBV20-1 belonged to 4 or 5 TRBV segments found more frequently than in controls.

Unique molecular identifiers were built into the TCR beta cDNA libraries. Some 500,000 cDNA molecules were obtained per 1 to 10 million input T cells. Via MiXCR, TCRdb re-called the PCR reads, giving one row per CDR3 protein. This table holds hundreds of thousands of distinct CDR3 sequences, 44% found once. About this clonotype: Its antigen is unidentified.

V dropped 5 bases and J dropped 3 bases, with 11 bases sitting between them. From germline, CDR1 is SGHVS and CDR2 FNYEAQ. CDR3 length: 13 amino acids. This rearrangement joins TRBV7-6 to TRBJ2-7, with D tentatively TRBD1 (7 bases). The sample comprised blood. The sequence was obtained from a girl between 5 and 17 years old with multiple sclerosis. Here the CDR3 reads CASSAGQIYEQYF. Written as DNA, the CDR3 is TGTGCCAGCAGCGCGGGACAGATCTACGAGCAGTACTTC. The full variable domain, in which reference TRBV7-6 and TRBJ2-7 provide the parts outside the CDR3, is GAGVSQSPRYKVTKRGQDVALRCDPISGHVSLYWYRQALGQGPEFLTYFNYEAQQDKSGLPNDRFSAERPEGSISTLTIQRTEQRDSAMYRCASSAGQIYEQYFGPGTRLTVT.